The 23 T cell receptor beta chains below all came from one sample that was sequenced in a study of liver allograft versus peripheral blood T cells. Overall study context: Transplanted-liver T cell receptor repertoires were compared with recipients' peripheral blood repertoires.

TCRdb fed the reads into MiXCR, producing one record per CDR3 protein. The sample has more than 6,000 distinct CDR3 sequences, around 20% seen once. These receptors were obtained from a human patient who had a liver transplant. Some T cells may be supplied by the graft donor.

This clonotype was counted between two and nine times. V is TRBV7-9 and J is TRBJ1-3, with D tentatively TRBD1 (6 bases). V lost 5 bases and J 0 bases, leaving 17 bases between the germline ends. The CDR3 consists of 17 residues. CDR1 is SEHNR, CDR2 FQNEAQ, per germline (reference sequence). The CDR3 loop is CASSLDGGSPSGNTIYF. The CDR3 DNA sequence: TGTGCCAGCAGCCTAGACGGGGGCTCACCCTCTGGAAACACCATATATTTT.

Within the sample, this clonotype is medium-sized. The gene calls are TRBV29-1 and TRBJ2-1; 9 bases line up with TRBD2. This CDR3 is built from 13 residues. CDR1 SQVTM and CDR2 ANQGSEA come from the germline V gene. Losses at the gene ends were 3 bases for V and 7 bases for J; bases not matched to a gene: 4. CDR3 in amino acids: CSVDLAGINEQFF. The CDR3, as DNA: TGCAGCGTTGATCTAGCGGGGATAAATGAGCAGTTCTTC.

By share, this clonotype counts as medium-sized. The genes are TRBV6-1 and TRBJ2-1, with TRBD1 identical over 9 bases. Germline lookup yields CDR1 MNHNS and CDR2 SASEGT. The junction had 6 bases not matched to a gene; V was cut back by 8 bases and J by 10 bases. This CDR3 comprises 12 residues. The CDR3 nucleotides are TGTGCCAGCGAGGGACAGGGCGAGGAGCAGTTCTTC. It encodes CASEGQGEEQFF.

This clonotype was seen many times. CDR3 amino acids: CAWTWLVGNTIYF. The CDR3 bases are TGTGCCTGGACCTGGCTGGTTGGAAACACCATATATTTT. The chain employs TRBV30 and TRBJ1-3; D unclear. Germline assignment: CDR1 GTSNPN and CDR2 SVGIG (reference sequence). This CDR3 has 13 amino acids. Trimming removed 4 bases at V and 3 bases at J, with 10 bases between.

This clonotype counts as medium-sized (0.01 to 0.1%). The J gene is TRBJ2-4, the V gene TRBV6-6; possibly TRBD1 for D (6 bases). Deletions cut 0 bases from V and 1 base from J, with 16 bases between. Germline values: CDR1 MNHNY, CDR2 SVGAGI (reference sequence). The CDR3 is 18 amino acids. CDR3 nucleotide sequence: TGTGCCAGCAGTTACTCGACAGGCTTCCTACCCGCCAAAAACATTCAGTACTTC. It translates to CASSYSTGFLPAKNIQYF.

The rearrangement uses TRBV12-3 or TRBV12-4 and TRBJ2-1, with D perhaps matching TRBD1 or TRBD2 (7 bases each). The CDR3 length is 14 residues. V lost 5 bases, J lost 10 bases, and 18 bases lay in between. CDR3 sequence (DNA): TGTGCCAGCAGTCCGCGAGGGACAGCGGGGGAGCAGTTCTTC. Amino acid sequence: CASSPRGTAGEQFF.

This clonotype is termed medium-sized. This chain connects TRBV28 to TRBJ1-1; D gene ambiguous. This CDR3 is built from 14 residues. V was trimmed by 3 bases and J by 1 base, leaving 9 bases between them. Germline assignment: CDR1 MDHEN and CDR2 SYDVKM. DNA of the CDR3: TGTGCCAGCAGTTTCGGGGAAGAGAACACTGAAGCTTTCTTT. Its translation: CASSFGEENTEAFF.

This clonotype was observed a few times. The chain joins TRBV20-1 to TRBJ2-2, with D perhaps matching TRBD2 (5 bases). There are 12 residues in the CDR3. The V and J ends lost 6 bases and 6 bases respectively, with 11 bases between them. Per the germline V gene, CDR1 is DFQATT and CDR2 is SNEGSKA (reference sequence). DNA of the CDR3: TGCAGTGCACCGACACTAGCCGGGGAGCTGTTTTTT. Encoded protein: CSAPTLAGELFF.

By sample fraction, this clonotype is medium-sized. J is TRBJ2-1 and V is TRBV5-5, with TRBD1 identical over 9 bases. V dropped 0 bases and J dropped 6; count of bases not matched to a gene: 4. Germline loops: CDR1 SGHKS, CDR2 YYEKEE (reference sequence). The CDR3 is made up of 15 amino acids. CDR3 sequence (DNA): TGTGCCAGCAGCTTGGGGACAGGGGTACCCAATGAGCAGTTCTTC. Translating it yields CASSLGTGVPNEQFF.

The V and J genes are TRBV11-2 and TRBJ2-1; 7 nucleotides agree with TRBD2. This CDR3 contains 15 residues. CDR1 is SGHAT and CDR2 is FQNNGV in the germline V gene. V was pared by 1 base and J by 8 bases, with 8 bases of the junction left unmatched. The CDR3: CASSLGTLAVDEQFF. DNA of the CDR3: TGTGCCAGCAGCTTAGGCACCCTAGCGGTCGATGAGCAGTTCTTC.

This rearrangement joins TRBV19 to TRBJ1-5; no definite D call. V was cut by 8 bases and J by 1 base, with 12 bases left in between. The CDR3 runs to 14 residues. CDR1 is LNHDA and CDR2 is SQIVND in the germline V gene (reference sequence). The CDR3 coding sequence is TGTGCCAGTTCAACAGATACCAGCAATCAGCCCCAGCATTTT. This codes for CASSTDTSNQPQHF.

Relative to its sample, this clonotype is medium-sized. This chain links TRBV19 with TRBJ2-1; 10 bases line up with TRBD1. The V and J ends lost 5 bases and 7 bases, in that order; junction bases with no gene match: 14. The CDR3 extends over 17 amino acids. Germline CDR1 LNHDA, CDR2 SQIVND (reference sequence). CDR3 residues: CASSRDRGPSSLNEQFF. In DNA, the CDR3 is TGTGCCAGTAGTCGGGACAGGGGTCCTTCTTCGTTAAATGAGCAGTTCTTC. The full variable domain, its missing parts supplied by reference TRBV19 and TRBJ2-1, is DGGITQSPKYLFRKEGQNVTLSCEQNLNHDAMYWYRQDPGQGLRLIYYSQIVNDFQKGDIAEGYSVSREKKESFPLTVTSAQKNPTAFYLCASSRDRGPSSLNEQFFGPGTRLTVL.

A remark on this clonotype: A junction end diverges from the germline sequence, so it may reflect a read error. The genes are TRBV12-3 or TRBV12-4 and TRBJ1-1; unclear D gene. The length of the CDR3 is 13 residues. CDR3 loop: CGSSLIGGTEAFF. The CDR3 coding sequence is TGTGGCAGCAGTTTAATAGGTGGAACTGAAGCTTTCTTT.

This clonotype is categorized as medium-sized. The chain uses TRBV6-6 and TRBJ1-5; D is undetermined. Trimming took off 4 bases at V and 1 base at J, with 11 bases between the two ends. The length of the CDR3 is 15 residues. Germline V gives CDR1 MNHNY, CDR2 SVGAGI (reference sequence). CDR3: CASSLSGGSNQPQHF. In nucleotides, the CDR3 is TGTGCCAGCAGTTTAAGTGGAGGGAGCAATCAGCCCCAGCATTTT.

In its sample, this clonotype ranks as medium-sized. V gene TRBV7-9 combines with J gene TRBJ2-7, with a possible D match to TRBD2 (7 bases). Trimming stripped 1 base from V and 4 bases from J, with 11 bases between. This CDR3 spans 14 amino acids. CDR1 is SEHNR and CDR2 is FQNEAQ in the germline V gene (reference sequence). The CDR3 loop reads CASSLDRGAYEQYF. As DNA, the CDR3 is TGTGCCAGCAGCTTAGATCGGGGGGCATACGAGCAGTACTTC.

This clonotype was detected only once. J is TRBJ2-7 and V is TRBV20-1, with D maybe TRBD2 (6 bases). This CDR3 region has 14 residues. V gave up 0 bases and J gave up 1 base, with 10 bases separating them. Germline V gene lookup returns CDR1 DFQATT and CDR2 SNEGSKA (reference sequence). Written as DNA, the CDR3 is TGCAGTGCTAGAGATCCGGCGGGGTCCTACGAGCAGTACTTC. Translating it yields CSARDPAGSYEQYF.

This clonotype was seen repeatedly, ten times or more. The rearrangement uses TRBV6-5 and TRBJ2-2; D is unclear. The CDR3 extends over 16 amino acids. The germline V and J ends were trimmed by 4 bases and 6 bases, with 18 bases remaining between them. The germline CDR1 and CDR2 sequences are MNHEY and SVGAGI. CDR3 bases: TGTGCCAGCAGTTCTGCAGGCCCACGAGACCCCGGGGAGCTGTTTTTT. The encoded protein is CASSSAGPRDPGELFF.

By share, this clonotype ranks as medium-sized (0.01 to 0.1%). The genes are TRBV19 and TRBJ1-4; D gene unclear. Germline CDR1 is LNHDA and CDR2 is SQIVND (reference sequence). The germline V and J ends were trimmed by 4 bases and 0 bases, with 6 bases remaining between them. The CDR3 has 14 residues. CDR3 sequence: CASSTPATNEKLFF. Here the CDR3 DNA reads TGTGCCAGTAGTACCCCCGCAACTAATGAAAAACTGTTTTTT.

This clonotype was counted only a few times. J is TRBJ2-3 and V is TRBV20-1; 7 positions match TRBD2. Germline V gives CDR1 DFQATT, CDR2 SNEGSKA (reference sequence). The CDR3 loop spans 12 amino acids. For the CDR3, the DNA is TGCAGCGCCGGCGGGAGCGCAGATACGCAGTATTTT. Residues: CSAGGSADTQYF.

Within the sample, this clonotype is medium-sized. The chain uses TRBV7-2 and TRBJ1-5; no firm D call. From germline, CDR1 is SGHTA and CDR2 FQGNSA. This CDR3 comprises 14 residues. V lost 6 bases and J 2 bases, leaving 11 bases between the germline ends. CDR3 sequence (DNA): TGTGCCAGCAGTCGGACGGGAGGCAATCAGCCCCAGCATTTT. Its translation: CASSRTGGNQPQHF.

The chain couples TRBV12-3 or TRBV12-4 to TRBJ2-1, with D perhaps TRBD2 (5 bases). The CDR3 extends over 12 amino acids. V lost 5 bases and J 7 bases, leaving 9 bases between the germline ends. This CDR3 is CASSRGRNEQFF. CDR3 bases: TGTGCCAGCAGTCGAGGGCGAAATGAGCAGTTCTTC.

The chain links TRBV24-1 to TRBJ2-7; the match to TRBD2 covers 9 bases. CDR3 length: 15 amino acids. Germline trimming cut 0 bases from V and 9 bases from J; bases unmatched to any gene: 8. Germline-derived CDR1 and CDR2 are KGHDR and SFDVKD. CDR3 amino acids: CATSDLASGVIRQYF. DNA of the CDR3: TGTGCCACCAGTGATTTGGCTAGCGGGGTGATTCGGCAGTACTTC.

The gene calls are TRBV7-9 and TRBJ1-2; the match to TRBD1 covers 9 bases. The trim removed 6 bases at V and 8 bases at J, leaving 7 bases unmatched. Germline V gene lookup returns CDR1 SEHNR and CDR2 FQNEAQ (reference sequence). CDR3 length: 13 residues. The CDR3 DNA is TGTGCCAGCAGTCGGACAGGGGATGACGGCTACACCTTC. It is translated as CASSRTGDDGYTF.